This T cell receptor beta chain was captured in a study of tumor and adjacent non-tumor tissue in lung cancer. Study summary: Patients were aged roughly 31 to 76, 10 men and about 5 women, stage I to III. Study-wide findings and caveats: TCR diversity was significantly greater in tumor than normal lung tissue.

The CDR3 runs to 12 residues. The V gene's germline CDR1 is DFQATT and CDR2 SNEGSKA (reference sequence). The template was RNA from unsorted bulk tissue. Three rounds of nested PCR, following a modified ARM-PCR protocol, produced the TCRbeta library. Each CDR3 protein gets one entry after TCRdb re-called the multiplex PCR reads with MiXCR. The sample lists 120,000 to 150,000 distinct CDR3 sequences, around 61% occurring once. Notes on this clonotype: Its antigen is currently unknown. The junction and the germline gene differ at one end; a read error may be behind it.

Sequencing was performed on lung tumor tissue. The TCR was taken from a man aged 55 to 69 with small cell lung cancer. The rearrangement links TRBV20-1 to TRBJ2-2; D is perhaps TRBD2 (5 bases). CDR3 DNA sequence: TGTAGTGCCAGAAGGGAGCCCGGGAAGCTGTTTTTT. Translating it yields CSARREPGKLFF.